These T cell receptor beta chains were read from a single sample in a study of T cells after yellow fever vaccination. TCRdb reanalysed the 5' RACE reads using MiXCR and keeps one entry per CDR3 protein. The sample lists fewer than 350,000 distinct CDR3 sequences; 3.5% to 4.5% were seen once. The material was PBMCs, obtained 15 days after the yellow fever booster vaccination. Receptor source: a man aged 18 to 29 who received the YFV17D yellow fever vaccine. The CDR3 runs from the conserved cysteine through the conserved F or W. D genes are given only for firm matches. Not every row has a clone size; where given, it reads once, few, many or a size class.

.	many	TRBV2	14	TRBJ2-5	TGTGCCAGCAGTGACTTGGTAGGGTACGGGACCCAGTACTTC	CASSDLVGYGTQYF
.	many	TRBV7-2	13	TRBJ2-2	TGTGCCAGCAGCTTACCCAACACCGGGGAGCTGTTTTTT	CASSLPNTGELFF
TRBD2	many	TRBV24-1	20	TRBJ2-1	TGTGCCACCAGTGACCGCGGGACAGCCTCTAGCGGGGTGCTCTACAATGAGCAGTTCTTC	CATSDRGTASSGVLYNEQFF
.	.	TRBV7-8	12	TRBJ2-1	TGTGCCAGCAGCTCAACCCAGGACTTTGGTGTCTTC	CASSSTQDFGVF
.	many	TRBV30	13	TRBJ2-4	TGTGCCTGGAGTACTCACCACCCCGGGCCTCAGTACTTC	CAWSTHHPGPQYF
.	many	TRBV6-2/TRBV6-3	16	TRBJ1-1	TGTGCCAGCCGTCCCGACTACAGTCACATGAACACTGAAGCTTTCTTT	CASRPDYSHMNTEAFF
.	many	TRBV7-6	15	TRBJ2-1	TGTGCCAGCAGCTTAGAGCGGAGCTCCTACAATGAGCAGTTCTTC	CASSLERSSYNEQFF
.	many	TRBV20-1	14	TRBJ2-7	TGCAGTGCTAGCCCGGGACAAAGCTCCTACGAGCAGTACTTC	CSASPGQSSYEQYF
.	.	TRBV9	16	TRBJ2-3	TGTGCCAGCAGCTCCCCGGACGGGTCGGACACAGATACGCAGTATTTT	CASSSPDGSDTDTQYF
.	.	TRBV6-2/TRBV6-3	16	TRBJ2-3	TGTGCCAGCAGTTACGGAGGTTTTTCGGTTCCTGGTACGCAGTATTTT	CASSYGGFSVPGTQYF
.	many	TRBV7-6	15	TRBJ1-6	TGTGCCAGCAGCTTACGGCGGGGTGGGAATTCACCCCTCCACTTT	CASSLRRGGNSPLHF
TRBD1	many	TRBV5-1	18	TRBJ2-1	TGCGCCAGCAGCTTGGACCGGGACAGCCGCGCTTTCTACAATGAGCAGTTCTTC	CASSLDRDSRAFYNEQFF
TRBD2	.	TRBV7-2	16	TRBJ2-3	TGTGCCAGCAGCCCGATCGGACTAGCGGGGGCGAGGGAGCAGTATTTT	CASSPIGLAGAREQYF
.	few	TRBV30	13	TRBJ1-1	TGTGCCTGGAGATTGGGCGAGAACACTGAAGCTTTCTTT	CAWRLGENTEAFF
TRBD2	few	TRBV11-3	16	TRBJ2-1	TGTGCCAGCAGCCTTGGGGCGTTAGCGGGGTCTTTCGAGCAGTTCTTC	CASSLGALAGSFEQFF
.	many	TRBV4-1	11	TRBJ2-2	TGCGCCAGCAGGTTTGGGGGGGAGCTGTTTTTT	CASRFGGELFF
TRBD1	.	TRBV12-3/TRBV12-4	14	TRBJ2-4	TGTGCCAGCAGAAAACAGGGGGCCGTAAACATTCAGTACTTC	CASRKQGAVNIQYF
.	.	TRBV6-5	15	TRBJ2-7	TGTGCCAGCAGCTTTACAGGGACCGGCTCCTACGAGCAGTACTTC	CASSFTGTGSYEQYF
.	many	TRBV12-3/TRBV12-4	12	TRBJ1-1	TGTGCCAGCACCCCTGGGACGGCTGAAGCTTTCTTT	CASTPGTAEAFF
.	once	TRBV12-3/TRBV12-4	13	TRBJ1-2	TGTGCCAGCAGCGGGTGGCAGGTCTATGGCTACACCTTC	CASSGWQVYGYTF
TRBD1	few	TRBV7-8	14	TRBJ2-2	TGTGCCAGCAGCCGGGGGACAGGTCGTATGGAGCTGTTTTTT	CASSRGTGRMELFF
TRBD1	.	TRBV12-3/TRBV12-4	15	TRBJ1-1	TGTGCCAGCAGATCGGACAGGGGACTGAACACTGAAGCTTTCTTT	CASRSDRGLNTEAFF
TRBD2	many	TRBV11-2	15	TRBJ2-3	TGTGCCAGCAGCTCTCTCGGGGGGGCCGGAGATACGCAGTATTTT	CASSSLGGAGDTQYF
.	.	TRBV4-1	16	TRBJ1-6	TGCGCCAGCAGCCAAGCTCCGGGGGAGGGGAATTCACCCCTCCACTTT	CASSQAPGEGNSPLHF
.	many	TRBV5-1	13	TRBJ1-6	TGCGCCAGCAGCTTGGCCGAAGGTTCGCCCCTCCACTTT	CASSLAEGSPLHF
TRBD1	many	TRBV12-3/TRBV12-4	15	TRBJ1-5	TGTGCCAGCAGTTTAGGCGGACAGGGAACTCAGCCCCAGCATTTT	CASSLGGQGTQPQHF
TRBD1	many	TRBV10-3	14	TRBJ1-3	TGTGCCATCAACCCTGCAGGGGGCAGAAACACCATATATTTT	CAINPAGGRNTIYF
TRBD1	many	TRBV6-6	12	TRBJ1-2	TGTGCCAGCAGCGGACAGGGCTGGGGCTACACCTTC	CASSGQGWGYTF
.	.	TRBV6-5	17	TRBJ1-1	TGTGCCAGCAGTTACTCTAGGGCTGGGGCGATGAACACTGAAGCTTTCTTT	CASSYSRAGAMNTEAFF
TRBD1	many	TRBV20-1	14	TRBJ2-4	TGCAGTGCTGTGAACAGGGGAACCAAAAACATTCAGTACTTC	CSAVNRGTKNIQYF
TRBD2	.	TRBV6-2/TRBV6-3	17	TRBJ2-1	TGTGCCAGCACAGTAGCGGGGGTGGCCAGCTCCTACAATGAGCAGTTCTTC	CASTVAGVASSYNEQFF
TRBD1	many	TRBV7-2	16	TRBJ1-2	TGTGCCAGCAGCCCAGCCGGGACAGGGAAGAGGTATGGCTACACCTTC	CASSPAGTGKRYGYTF
.	.	TRBV9	15	TRBJ2-2	TGTGCCAGCAGCCCCCATTGGGGGAACACCGGGGAGCTGTTTTTT	CASSPHWGNTGELFF
TRBD1	many	TRBV20-1	16	TRBJ2-3	TGCAGTGCTAGACCGCGGGACAGGGGAATCACAGATACGCAGTATTTT	CSARPRDRGITDTQYF
.	many	TRBV5-1	13	TRBJ1-1	TGCGCCAGCAGCCGGGAAGGGAGCACTGAAGCTTTCTTT	CASSREGSTEAFF
.	.	TRBV20-1	12	TRBJ1-1	TGCAGTGCTCCAGGGACTTCCACTGAAGCTTTCTTT	CSAPGTSTEAFF
.	many	TRBV7-9	14	TRBJ2-6	TGTGCCAGCAGCTTGGACCCTGGGGCCAACGTCCTGACTTTC	CASSLDPGANVLTF
.	many	TRBV5-6	17	TRBJ2-6	TGTGCCAGCAGTAGAGGGGTTCCTCACTCTGGGGCCAACGTCCTGACTTTC	CASSRGVPHSGANVLTF
TRBD1	few	TRBV27	15	TRBJ1-2	TGTGCCAGCAACGCGGGGGAGGACAGGCATGGTGGCTACACCTTC	CASNAGEDRHGGYTF
.	few	TRBV4-1	14	TRBJ1-1	TGCGCCAGCAGCCCAGTAGGGTTCGGTTCTGAAGCTTTCTTT	CASSPVGFGSEAFF
.	few	TRBV7-6	15	TRBJ1-5	TGTGCCAGCAGCTTAGATAGTCAGGGGTATCAGCCCCAGCATTTT	CASSLDSQGYQPQHF
.	.	TRBV6-5	13	TRBJ2-7	TGTGCCAGCAGTTACGGACCAACCTACGAGCAGTACTTC	CASSYGPTYEQYF
.	many	TRBV6-5	15	TRBJ1-2	TGTGCCAGCAAAGTCTCGGGCAGGGGAAGAAATGGCTACACCTTC	CASKVSGRGRNGYTF
.	few	TRBV6-2/TRBV6-3	16	TRBJ2-1	TGTGCCAGCAGTTGGGCTACTATGGCCTCCTACAATGAGCAGTTCTTC	CASSWATMASYNEQFF
.	many	TRBV6-5	14	TRBJ1-5	TGTGCCAGCAGTTACGGGGATAGCAATCAGCCCCAGCATTTT	CASSYGDSNQPQHF
TRBD1	many	TRBV7-9	15	TRBJ1-1	TGTGCCAGCAGCTTACAGGGGGCGCTGAACACTGAAGCTTTCTTT	CASSLQGALNTEAFF
.	few	TRBV4-3	15	TRBJ2-1	TGCGCCAGCAGCCAAGATCGGGGACCGTTGGATGAGCAGTTCTTC	CASSQDRGPLDEQFF
.	many	TRBV20-1	15	TRBJ2-1	TGCAGTGCTCCTGGGCCTCCCCGGGCCGCAGGCGAGCAGTTCTTC	CSAPGPPRAAGEQFF
.	many	TRBV4-1	18	TRBJ1-1	TGCGCCAGCAGCCAAGATTGGGACACGGGGGACGGGGACACTGAAGCTTTCTTT	CASSQDWDTGDGDTEAFF